The clone carrying this TCR beta chain showed up just a few times. The sample is drawn from a study of T cells after somatic rescue of genetic block. Libraries were prepared by immunoSEQ multiplex PCR; TCRdb keeps only in-frame clonotypes and omits some of them. This table has approximately 15,000 clones, about 70% appearing once. Between the trimmed V and J ends, which lost 2 bases and 3 bases, there was a span of 10 bases. The CDR3 covers 15 residues. In germline, CDR1 is SGHTA, CDR2 FQGTGA. Sequencing was performed on peripheral blood mononuclear cells (PBMCs). The receptor was isolated from a man aged 18 to 29. The chain uses TRBV7-3 and TRBJ2-2, with no clear D. CDR3 protein: CASSLWAHDTGELFF. In nucleotides, the CDR3 is TGTGCCAGCAGCTTATGGGCTCATGACACCGGGGAGCTGTTTTTT.